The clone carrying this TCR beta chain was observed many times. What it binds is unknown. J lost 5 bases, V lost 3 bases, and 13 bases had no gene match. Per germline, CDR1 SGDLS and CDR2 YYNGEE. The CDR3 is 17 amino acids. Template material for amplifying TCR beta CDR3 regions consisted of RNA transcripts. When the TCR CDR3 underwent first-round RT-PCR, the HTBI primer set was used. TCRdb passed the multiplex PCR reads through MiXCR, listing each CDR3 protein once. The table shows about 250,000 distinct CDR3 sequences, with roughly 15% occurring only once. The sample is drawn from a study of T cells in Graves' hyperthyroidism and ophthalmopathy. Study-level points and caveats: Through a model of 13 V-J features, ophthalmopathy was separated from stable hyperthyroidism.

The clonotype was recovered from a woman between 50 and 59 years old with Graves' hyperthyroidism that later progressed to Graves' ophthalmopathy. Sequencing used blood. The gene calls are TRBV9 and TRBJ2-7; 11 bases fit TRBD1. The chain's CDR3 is CASSEGQGVSFRDEQYF. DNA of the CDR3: TGTGCCAGCAGCGAGGGACAGGGGGTCTCCTTTCGGGACGAGCAGTACTTC.